This T cell receptor (beta chain) was found in a study of CXCR3-negative and CXCR3-positive naive CD8 T cells. Broader study findings: Sequencing showed both naive subsets with comparably high diversity, and memory CD8+ cells much lower. CD5 surface expression was similar among naive subsets, and TCR strength was estimated by inference from TRB CDR3 properties. Hydrophobicity was higher for TRB CDR3s found in CXCR3-positive naive cells than in CXCR3-negative naive cells.

Each TRB cDNA library was prepared by 5' RACE (with UMI labels). TCRdb reprocessed the 5' RACE reads, with one entry per CDR3 protein and no DNA. This listing includes 140,000 to 150,000 distinct CDR3 sequences. About this clonotype itself: Its specificity is not known.

The sequence was collected from a human donor in good health. Some clones in this sample may be carry-over from other donors' samples. Specimen: naive CXCR3+ CD8+ T cells from blood. Subset noted: CD45RO-CCR7+CD27+CD95- naive CD8+ T cells expressing CXCR3 (TNR3+).

This chain's CDR3 is CASSPRPVLAGGSSEQFF. The V gene is TRBV14, the J gene TRBJ2-1; TCRdb's D call of TRBD2 is untestable without DNA. The CDR3 is 18 residues long. CDR1 and CDR2 (germline): SGHDN, FVKESK. Full variable domain (remainder filled in from reference TRBV14 and TRBJ2-1): EAGVTQFPSHSVIEKGQTVTLRCDPISGHDNLYWYRRVMGKEIKFLLHFVKESKQDESGMPNNRFLAERTGGTYSTLKVQPAELEDSGVYFCASSPRPVLAGGSSEQFFGPGTRLTVL.